This T cell receptor beta chain came from a study of regulatory T cells in long-lasting Graves disease. Study-level information: More than 5 years of antithyroid drugs with positive TSH receptor antibodies defined persistent Graves' disease.

The time point is: persistent/refractory GD, antithyroid drugs over 5 years with positive TRAb. RNA isolated from PBMCs was used to make the TCR library. With iRepertoire HTBI primers and Arm-PCR of CDR3 regions, TCR beta libraries were built. TCRdb re-derived calls from the multiplex PCR reads in MiXCR, one entry per CDR3 protein. The table shows over 250,000 distinct CDR3 sequences, with 20% to 25% occurring only once. Concerning this clonotype itself: The target antigen is unknown.

Study-level points and caveats: Favored usage of TRBV28, TRBJ1-2 and TRBJ2-5 was recorded in persistent disease. Persistent Graves' disease cases displayed lower TCR diversity than newly diagnosed ones.

The CDR3 is 15 amino acids. V gave up 0 bases and J gave up 2 bases; unmatched junction bases: 2. Germline assignment: CDR1 SGHRS and CDR2 YFSETQ. The clonotype comes from a female donor with Graves disease. The material sequenced was peripheral blood mononuclear cells (PBMCs), taken when the disease was refractory, from a patient treated with antithyroid drugs. The chain uses TRBV5-1 and TRBJ1-1; the match to TRBD1 covers 9 bases. The CDR3 bases are TGCGCCAGCAGCTTGGTGGGACAGGGAAACACTGAAGCTTTCTTT. Translated, it gives CASSLVGQGNTEAFF.